This T cell receptor beta chain was retrieved from a study of T cells in Graves' hyperthyroidism and ophthalmopathy. This clonotype was detected a few times. Germline assignment: CDR1 SGHTA and CDR2 FQGTGA. Trimming cost V 5 bases and J 4 bases, with 10 bases left between them. This CDR3 region has 13 residues. Researchers amplified the TCR beta CDR3 regions from RNA transcripts. TCR CDR3 regions were first amplified by RT-PCR with HTBI primers. TCRdb re-derived calls from the multiplex PCR reads in MiXCR, one entry per CDR3 protein. The data show 600,000 to 650,000 distinct CDR3 sequences, less than 25% seen once.

The V and J genes are TRBV7-3 and TRBJ2-3; the D gene is possibly TRBD2 (5 bases). The source material was blood. The sequence derives from a man aged 30 to 39 with Graves' ophthalmopathy. The chain's CDR3 is CASSRELSDTQYF. CDR3 in DNA: TGTGCCAGCAGCAGGGAGCTCTCAGATACGCAGTATTTT.